This passage covers 3 T cell receptor beta chains from one sample sequenced in a study of early T cells in non-severe SARS-CoV-2 infection. MiXCR was run by TCRdb on the 5' RACE reads, yielding one entry per CDR3 protein. The sample lists around 26,000 distinct CDR3 sequences, approximately 4% seen once, with 6% to 6.5% in the top ten. Sample: whole blood. The receptors stem from an adult who was a healthcare worker with PCR-confirmed SARS-CoV-2 infection or an uninfected control (not recorded which).

This clonotype is deemed medium-sized. The chain combines TRBV19 with TRBJ2-7; D unclear. Germline V gene data show CDR1 as LNHDA and CDR2 as SQIVND (reference sequence). The CDR3 is made up of 12 amino acids. V was shortened by 3 bases and J by 2 bases, with 5 bases between the two germline ends. The CDR3 spells CASSMGPYEQYF. CDR3 nucleotides: TGTGCCAGTAGTATGGGCCCCTACGAGCAGTACTTC.

The genes are TRBV11-2 and TRBJ1-3; D uncertain. The CDR3 runs 14 residues. The V end lost 5 bases, the J end lost 2 bases, and 10 bases lay between the germline ends. Germline-derived CDR1 and CDR2 are SGHAT and FQNNGV. The CDR3 reads CASSPNLAGNTIYF. The CDR3 nucleotides are TGTGCCAGCAGCCCGAACTTAGCTGGAAACACCATATATTTT.

The CDR3 here is CSAGRQGRDNEQFF. The DNA of the CDR3 is TGCAGTGCTGGCCGACAGGGCAGAGACAATGAGCAGTTCTTC. This chain links TRBV20-1 with TRBJ2-1; 7 nucleotides align to TRBD1. V lost 5 bases to trimming and J lost 5 bases; unmatched junction nucleotides: 9. The CDR3 spans 14 residues. Germline loops: CDR1 DFQATT, CDR2 SNEGSKA (reference sequence).